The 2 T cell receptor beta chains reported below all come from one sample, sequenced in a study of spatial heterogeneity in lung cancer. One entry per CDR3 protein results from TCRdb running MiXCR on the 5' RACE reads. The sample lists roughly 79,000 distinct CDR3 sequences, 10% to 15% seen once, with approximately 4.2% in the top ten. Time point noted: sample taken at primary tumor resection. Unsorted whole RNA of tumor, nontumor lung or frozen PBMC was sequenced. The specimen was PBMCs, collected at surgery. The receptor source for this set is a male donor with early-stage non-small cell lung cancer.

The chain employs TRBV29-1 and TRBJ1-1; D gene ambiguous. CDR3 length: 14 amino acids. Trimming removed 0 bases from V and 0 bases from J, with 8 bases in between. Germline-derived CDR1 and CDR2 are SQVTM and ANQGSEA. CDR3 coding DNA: TGCAGCGTTGAAGATGGACCCCTGAACACTGAAGCTTTCTTT. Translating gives CSVEDGPLNTEAFF.

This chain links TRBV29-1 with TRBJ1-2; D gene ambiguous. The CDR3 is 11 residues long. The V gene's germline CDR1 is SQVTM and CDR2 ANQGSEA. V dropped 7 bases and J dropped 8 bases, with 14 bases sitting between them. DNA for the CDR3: TGCAGCGCGGACGGAGTGGGAGGCTACACCTTC. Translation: CSADGVGGYTF.